This TCR beta chain was captured in a study of low-dose radiotherapy and immunotherapy resistance in tumors. On the study more broadly: Cyclophosphamide was given intravenously at 200 mg/m2 every two weeks, and each dose came one day before radiation and immunotherapy.

Alpha and beta chains were covered, as first-strand cDNA relied on TRAV- and TRBV-specific primers. Amplification, which lasted about 20 PCR cycles, used a constant-region primer and V-primer adapter to amplify TCRs. TCRdb reprocessed the reads with MiXCR, giving one entry per CDR3 protein. The data show more than 70,000 distinct CDR3 sequences, 20% to 25% seen once. This clonotype was recorded at least ten times. Trimming shortened V by 7 bases and J by 2 bases, and 12 bases separated the two germline ends. This CDR3 comprises 14 residues. Germline CDR1 SQVTM, CDR2 ANQGSEA. Regarding time point: after trial treatment. Treatment specified: LDRT plus nivolumab, ipilimumab, low-dose cyclophosphamide and aspirin (RACIN trial).

The origin of this receptor is a female donor with ovarian cancer. The sample in question was PBMCs, obtained after low-dose radiotherapy plus immunotherapy. This chain joins TRBV29-1 and TRBJ2-6; possibly TRBD1 for D (6 bases). The chain's CDR3 is CSAVTGPGANVLTF. CDR3 bases: TGCAGCGCTGTTACAGGGCCTGGGGCCAACGTCCTGACTTTC.